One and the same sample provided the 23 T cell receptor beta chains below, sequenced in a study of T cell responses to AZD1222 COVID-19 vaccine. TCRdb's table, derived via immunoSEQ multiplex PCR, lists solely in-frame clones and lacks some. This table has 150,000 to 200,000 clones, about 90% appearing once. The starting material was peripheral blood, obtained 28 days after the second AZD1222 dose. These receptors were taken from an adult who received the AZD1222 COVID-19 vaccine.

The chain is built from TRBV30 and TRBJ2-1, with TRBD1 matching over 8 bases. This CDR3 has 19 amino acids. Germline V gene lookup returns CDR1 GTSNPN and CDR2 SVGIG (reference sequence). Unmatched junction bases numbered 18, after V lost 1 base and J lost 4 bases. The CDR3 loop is CAWSGSGWADRGLYNEQFF. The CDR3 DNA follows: TGTGCCTGGAGTGGATCGGGTTGGGCCGACAGGGGCCTGTACAATGAGCAGTTCTTC.

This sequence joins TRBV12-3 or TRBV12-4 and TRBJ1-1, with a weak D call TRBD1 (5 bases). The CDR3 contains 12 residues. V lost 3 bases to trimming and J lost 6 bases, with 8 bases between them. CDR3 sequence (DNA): TGTGCCAGCAGTTTCGGGGGAGCTGAAGCTTTCTTT. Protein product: CASSFGGAEAFF.

CDR3 region: CASSYGLQVNSPLHF. Here the CDR3 DNA reads TGTGCCAGCAGTTACGGGCTACAGGTTAATTCACCCCTCCACTTT. V gene TRBV6-5 combines with J gene TRBJ1-6; D perhaps matches TRBD1 (5 bases). V was shortened by 2 bases and J by 6 bases, with 11 bases between the two germline ends. Germline CDR1 MNHEY, CDR2 SVGAGI. The CDR3 has 15 amino acids.

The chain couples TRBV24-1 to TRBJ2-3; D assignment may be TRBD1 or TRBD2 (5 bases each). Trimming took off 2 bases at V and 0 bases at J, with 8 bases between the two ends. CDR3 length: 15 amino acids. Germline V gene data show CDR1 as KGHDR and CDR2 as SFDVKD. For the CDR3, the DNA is TGTGCCACCAGTGATTCCCGGGACAGCACAGATACGCAGTATTTT. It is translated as CATSDSRDSTDTQYF.

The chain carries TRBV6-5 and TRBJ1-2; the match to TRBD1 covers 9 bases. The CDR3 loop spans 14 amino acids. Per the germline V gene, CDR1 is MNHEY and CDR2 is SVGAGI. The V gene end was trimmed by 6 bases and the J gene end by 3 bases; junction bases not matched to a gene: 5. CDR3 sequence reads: CASRETGGDYGYTF. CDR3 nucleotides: TGTGCCAGCAGAGAGACAGGGGGAGACTATGGCTACACCTTC.

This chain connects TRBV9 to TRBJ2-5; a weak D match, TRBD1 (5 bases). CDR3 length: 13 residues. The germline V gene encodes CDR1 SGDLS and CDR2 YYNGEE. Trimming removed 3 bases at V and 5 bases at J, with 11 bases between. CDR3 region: CASSAGLGETQYF. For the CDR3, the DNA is TGTGCCAGCAGCGCAGGGTTAGGGGAGACCCAGTACTTC.

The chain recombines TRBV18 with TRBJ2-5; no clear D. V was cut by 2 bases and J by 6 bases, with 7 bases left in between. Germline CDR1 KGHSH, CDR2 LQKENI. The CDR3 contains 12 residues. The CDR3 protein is CASSPVQKTQYF. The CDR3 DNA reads TGTGCCAGCTCACCAGTCCAGAAGACCCAGTACTTC.

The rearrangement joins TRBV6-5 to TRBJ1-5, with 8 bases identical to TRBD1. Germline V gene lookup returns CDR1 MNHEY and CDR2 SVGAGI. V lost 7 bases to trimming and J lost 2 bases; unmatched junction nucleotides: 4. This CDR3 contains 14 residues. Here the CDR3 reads CASTLGQGNQPQHF. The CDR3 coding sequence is TGTGCCAGCACCCTGGGACAGGGCAATCAGCCCCAGCATTTT.

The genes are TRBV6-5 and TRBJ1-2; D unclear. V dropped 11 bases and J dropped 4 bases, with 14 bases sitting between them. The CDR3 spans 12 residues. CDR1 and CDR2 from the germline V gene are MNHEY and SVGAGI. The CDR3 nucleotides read TGTGCCGCTTCCGGCAGTCTCTATGGCTACACCTTC. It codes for CAASGSLYGYTF.

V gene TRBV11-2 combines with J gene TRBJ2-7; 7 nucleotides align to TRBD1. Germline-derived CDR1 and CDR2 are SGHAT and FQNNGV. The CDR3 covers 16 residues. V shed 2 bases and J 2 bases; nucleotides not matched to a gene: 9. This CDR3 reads CASSLSPGQPTYEQYF. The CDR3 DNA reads TGTGCCAGCAGCTTATCGCCGGGACAGCCCACCTACGAGCAGTACTTC.

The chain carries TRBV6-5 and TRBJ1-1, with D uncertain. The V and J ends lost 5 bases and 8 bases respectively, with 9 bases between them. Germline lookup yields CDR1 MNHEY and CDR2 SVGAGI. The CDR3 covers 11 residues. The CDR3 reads CASSTALEAFF. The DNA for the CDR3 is TGTGCCAGCAGTACAGCTTTGGAAGCTTTCTTT.

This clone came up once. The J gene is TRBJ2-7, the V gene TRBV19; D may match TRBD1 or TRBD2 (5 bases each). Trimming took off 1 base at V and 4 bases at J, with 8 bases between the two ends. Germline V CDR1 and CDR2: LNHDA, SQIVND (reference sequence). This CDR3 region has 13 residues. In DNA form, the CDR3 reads TGTGCCAGTAGTATAGGACAGCGGTACGAGCAGTACTTC. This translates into CASSIGQRYEQYF.

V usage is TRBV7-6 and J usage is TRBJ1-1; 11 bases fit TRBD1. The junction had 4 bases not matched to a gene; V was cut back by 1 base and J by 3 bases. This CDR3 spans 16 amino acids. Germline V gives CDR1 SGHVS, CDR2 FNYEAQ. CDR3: CASSLVEGQGDTEAFF. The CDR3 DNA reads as TGTGCCAGCAGCTTAGTGGAGGGACAGGGGGACACTGAAGCTTTCTTT.

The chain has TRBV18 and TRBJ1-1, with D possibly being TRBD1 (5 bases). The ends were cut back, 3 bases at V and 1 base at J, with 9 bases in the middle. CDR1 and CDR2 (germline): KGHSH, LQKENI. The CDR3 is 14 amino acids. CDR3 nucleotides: TGTGCCAGCTCACCCGGTGGGGCGAACACTGAAGCTTTCTTT. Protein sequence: CASSPGGANTEAFF.

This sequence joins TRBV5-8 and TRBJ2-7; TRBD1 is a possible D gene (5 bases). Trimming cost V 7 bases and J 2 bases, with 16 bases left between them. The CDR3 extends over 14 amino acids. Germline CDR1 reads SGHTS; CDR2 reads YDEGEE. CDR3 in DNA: TGTGCCAGCGGGCCTGGACAACTACCCTACGAGCAGTACTTC. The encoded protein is CASGPGQLPYEQYF. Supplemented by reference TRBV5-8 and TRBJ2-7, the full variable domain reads EAGVTQSPTHLIKTRGQQATLRCSPISGHTSVYWYQQALGLGLQFLLWYDEGEERNRGNFPPRFSGRQFPNYSSELNVNALELEDSALYLCASGPGQLPYEQYFGPGTRLTVT.

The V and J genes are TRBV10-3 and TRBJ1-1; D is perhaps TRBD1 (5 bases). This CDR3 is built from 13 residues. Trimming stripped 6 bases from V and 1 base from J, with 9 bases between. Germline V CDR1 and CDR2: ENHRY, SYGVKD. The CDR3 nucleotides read TGTGCCATCAGGTATGACAGGAACACTGAAGCTTTCTTT. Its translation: CAIRYDRNTEAFF.

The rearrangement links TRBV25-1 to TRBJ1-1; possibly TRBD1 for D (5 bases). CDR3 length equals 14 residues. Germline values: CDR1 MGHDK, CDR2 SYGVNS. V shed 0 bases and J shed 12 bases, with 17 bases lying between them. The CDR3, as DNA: TGTGCCAGCAGTGAATATAGAGGAAAACAGGCGACTTTCTTT. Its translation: CASSEYRGKQATFF.

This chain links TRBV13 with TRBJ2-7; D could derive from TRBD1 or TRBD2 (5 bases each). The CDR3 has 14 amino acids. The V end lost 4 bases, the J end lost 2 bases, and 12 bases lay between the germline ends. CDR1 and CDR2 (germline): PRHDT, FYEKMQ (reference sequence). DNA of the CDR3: TGTGCCAGCAGCTCGGGACGGCGTACCTACGAGCAGTACTTC. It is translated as CASSSGRRTYEQYF.

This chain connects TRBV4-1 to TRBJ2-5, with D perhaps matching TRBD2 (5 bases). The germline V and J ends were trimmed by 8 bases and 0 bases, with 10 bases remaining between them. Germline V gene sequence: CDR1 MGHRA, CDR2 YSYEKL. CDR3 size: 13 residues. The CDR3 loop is CASSGRDQETQYF. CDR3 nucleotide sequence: TGCGCCAGCTCCGGGCGGGACCAAGAGACCCAGTACTTC.

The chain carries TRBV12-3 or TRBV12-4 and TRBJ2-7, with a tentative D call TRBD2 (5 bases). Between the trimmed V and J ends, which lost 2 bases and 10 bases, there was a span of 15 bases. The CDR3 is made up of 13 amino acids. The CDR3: CASSLFPRAEQYF. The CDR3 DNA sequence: TGTGCCAGCAGTTTATTCCCGAGGGCGGAACAGTACTTC.

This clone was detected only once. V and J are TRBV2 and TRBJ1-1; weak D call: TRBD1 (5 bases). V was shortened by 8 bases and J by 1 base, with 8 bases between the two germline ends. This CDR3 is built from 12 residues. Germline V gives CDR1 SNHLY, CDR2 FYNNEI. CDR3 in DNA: TGTGCCAGCTTCACAGGGAACACTGAAGCTTTCTTT. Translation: CASFTGNTEAFF.

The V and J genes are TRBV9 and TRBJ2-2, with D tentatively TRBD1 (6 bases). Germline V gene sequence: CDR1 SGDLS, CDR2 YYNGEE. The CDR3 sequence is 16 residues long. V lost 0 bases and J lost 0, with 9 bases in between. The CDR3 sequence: CASSVDEGANTGELFF. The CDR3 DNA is TGTGCCAGCAGCGTAGATGAGGGGGCGAACACCGGGGAGCTGTTTTTT.

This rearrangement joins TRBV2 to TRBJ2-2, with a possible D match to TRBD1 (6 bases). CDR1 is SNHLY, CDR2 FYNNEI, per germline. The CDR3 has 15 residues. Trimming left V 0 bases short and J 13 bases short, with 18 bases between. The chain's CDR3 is CASSEAQQGFGGLFF. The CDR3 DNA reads TGTGCCAGCAGTGAAGCACAGCAGGGGTTTGGTGGGCTGTTTTTT.